The 30 T cell receptor beta chains in this list originate from one sample, sequenced in a study of Ad26.COV2.S vaccination and SARS-CoV-2 variants. Measured with immunoSEQ multiplex PCR; TCRdb has only the in-frame clones, and not every one. The sample has about 350,000 clones, less than 90% seen once; the top ten hold about 10%. Treatment in this sample: around 19 received Ad26.COV2.S at low or high dose, single or two shots; five or six received placebo; per-sample allocation not given. Vaccine and placebo recipients were sampled on day 63 after the first injection. Specimen: peripheral blood, collected in a trial of Ad26.COV2.S vaccine versus placebo. The source of these receptors is a person aged 18-65 years who received the Ad26.COV2.S COVID-19 vaccine or a placebo.

The V and J genes are TRBV14 and TRBJ1-4, with 9 bases that match TRBD1. V trimming: 3 bases; J trimming: 5 bases; junction bases outside the gene matches: 7. Per germline, CDR1 SGHDN and CDR2 FVKESK. CDR3 length: 16 amino acids. This CDR3 is CASSQRTGTGNEKLFF. DNA of the CDR3: TGTGCCAGCAGCCAGAGAACCGGGACAGGGAATGAAAAACTGTTTTTT.

This rearrangement joins TRBV3-1 (or the pseudogene TRBV3-2) to TRBJ1-1, with D perhaps TRBD1 (5 bases). V was clipped by 5 bases and J by 4 bases, with 11 bases between them. The CDR3 sequence is 13 residues long. From germline, CDR1 is LGHDT and CDR2 YNNKEL (reference sequence). The CDR3 loop is CASSVRDGTEAFF. The CDR3, as DNA: TGTGCCAGCAGCGTCAGGGATGGCACTGAAGCTTTCTTT.

This clone was counted once. V is TRBV7-2 and J is TRBJ1-1; the D is unclear. This CDR3 is built from 13 residues. V lost 6 bases and J lost 0, with 8 bases in between. From germline, CDR1 is SGHTA and CDR2 FQGNSA. CDR3 sequence (DNA): TGTGCCAGCAGGGAAACGGTGAACACTGAAGCTTTCTTT. It translates to CASRETVNTEAFF.

The chain carries TRBV11-2 and TRBJ2-3; TRBD2 matches at 13 bases. From germline, CDR1 is SGHAT and CDR2 FQNNGV. J was trimmed by 4 bases and V by 1 base; bases with no gene match: 2. CDR3 size: 16 residues. CDR3 loop: CASSLGLAGGPDTQYF. CDR3 sequence (DNA): TGTGCCAGCAGCTTAGGACTAGCGGGGGGACCAGATACGCAGTATTTT.

The chain recombines TRBV4-2 with TRBJ1-6; no clear D gene. CDR3 length equals 15 residues. V was shortened by 1 base and J by 8 bases, with 12 bases between the two germline ends. Germline-derived CDR1 and CDR2 are LGHNA and YNFKEQ. The CDR3 here is CASSQASGEHSPLHF. CDR3 nucleotides: TGTGCCAGCAGCCAAGCGTCCGGGGAGCATTCACCCCTCCACTTT.

V is TRBV5-1 and J is TRBJ1-6; the D gene is possibly TRBD1 (5 bases). V was pared by 4 bases and J by 1 base, with 15 bases between. The CDR3 is made up of 17 amino acids. The germline gives CDR1 SGHRS, CDR2 YFSETQ. DNA for the CDR3: TGCGCCAGCAGCCAAGGCTCTGGGGGTTCCTATAATTCACCCCTCCACTTT. As protein: CASSQGSGGSYNSPLHF.

This chain links TRBV18 with TRBJ2-1, with TRBD1 matching over 11 bases. V was clipped by 3 bases and J by 9 bases; unmatched bases: 7. Per germline, CDR1 KGHSH and CDR2 LQKENI. This CDR3 has 15 amino acids. CDR3 loop: CASSPRGQGAREQFF. DNA for the CDR3: TGTGCCAGCTCACCTCGCGGACAGGGGGCGCGTGAGCAGTTCTTC.

The chain employs TRBV5-4 and TRBJ2-7; D call uncertain. The CDR3 runs 12 residues. V lost 1 base and J 5 bases, leaving 7 bases between the germline ends. CDR1 is SGHNT, CDR2 YYREEE, per germline (reference sequence). In nucleotides, the CDR3 is TGTGCCAGCAGCTTGCAAGAGGACGAGCAGTACTTC. It translates to CASSLQEDEQYF.

The gene calls are TRBV19 and TRBJ1-4, with D possibly being TRBD1 (5 bases). Germline assignment: CDR1 LNHDA and CDR2 SQIVND (reference sequence). V lost 9 bases to trimming and J lost 5 bases, with 19 bases between them. The CDR3 is 15 amino acids. The CDR3 loop reads CASSPGDRKNEKLFF. In nucleotides, the CDR3 is TGTGCCAGCTCTCCGGGGGACCGGAAAAATGAAAAACTGTTTTTT.

The CDR3 region is CASSLDGARDYGYTF. The CDR3, as DNA: TGTGCCAGCAGCTTAGACGGGGCACGAGATTATGGCTACACCTTC. The chain joins TRBV7-2 to TRBJ1-2; tentative D call: TRBD1 (5 bases). Germline-derived CDR1 and CDR2 are SGHTA and FQGNSA. The CDR3 loop spans 15 amino acids. Trimming removed 1 base at V and 5 bases at J, with 14 bases between.

To note about this clone: The sample carries other DNA sequences with the same CDR3. The chain joins TRBV4-3 to TRBJ2-7; 9 positions agree with TRBD1. Germline V gene lookup returns CDR1 LGHNA and CDR2 YSLEER. CDR3 length: 15 amino acids. V gave up 0 bases and J gave up 3 bases; unmatched junction bases: 3. The CDR3 DNA reads as TGCGCCAGCAGCCAAGATCGGGACAGGGTCTACGAGCAGTACTTC. As protein: CASSQDRDRVYEQYF.

This clone was detected only once. The chain is built from TRBV27 and TRBJ2-7; a possible D gene is TRBD2 (6 bases). V lost 4 bases, J lost 6 bases, and 16 bases lay in between. CDR1 MNHEY and CDR2 SMNVEV come from the germline V gene (reference sequence). The CDR3 runs 14 residues. CDR3 sequence reads: CASSSDQGGREQYF. Written as DNA, the CDR3 is TGTGCCAGCAGTTCGGATCAGGGAGGACGCGAGCAGTACTTC.

The V gene is TRBV7-2, the J gene TRBJ2-1; 11 nucleotides match TRBD2. The CDR3 contains 15 residues. From germline, CDR1 is SGHTA and CDR2 FQGNSA. After removal of 1 base from V and 8 bases from J, the junction contained 4 bases not matched to a gene. The CDR3 DNA reads TGTGCCAGCAGCTTAGAGAAACTAGCGGGAGATGAGCAGTTCTTC. Protein: CASSLEKLAGDEQFF.

V usage is TRBV11-2 and J usage is TRBJ2-1; a possible D gene is TRBD1 (6 bases). The CDR3 is 14 amino acids. With 1 base removed from V and 9 bases from J, the gap between germline ends came to 13 bases. The germline V gene has CDR1 SGHAT and CDR2 FQNNGV. CDR3 sequence reads: CASSLGEQGLEQFF. DNA for the CDR3: TGTGCCAGCAGCTTAGGGGAACAGGGCCTTGAGCAGTTCTTC.

In its sample, this clone was seen a few times. The rearrangement links TRBV10-3 to TRBJ1-2; D is perhaps TRBD1 (5 bases). Germline V CDR1 and CDR2: ENHRY, SYGVKD. The CDR3 runs to 14 residues. Trimming stripped 6 bases from V and 2 bases from J, with 13 bases between. CDR3 protein: CAIRATGDNYGYTF. CDR3 DNA: TGTGCCATCAGGGCAACGGGGGACAACTATGGCTACACCTTC.

The chain is built from TRBV15 and TRBJ2-7; 8 positions match TRBD1. V gave up 5 bases and J gave up 3 bases; unmatched junction bases: 9. The CDR3 totals 15 residues. Germline-derived CDR1 and CDR2 are LNHNV and YYDKDF (reference sequence). CDR3 DNA: TGTGCCACCAGCCCTGACAGGGGCGCAATCTACGAGCAGTACTTC. It specifies CATSPDRGAIYEQYF.

J is TRBJ1-5 and V is TRBV27, with a weak D call TRBD1 (5 bases). CDR3 size: 15 residues. The germline CDR1 and CDR2 sequences are MNHEY and SMNVEV (reference sequence). The germline V and J ends were trimmed by 0 bases and 7 bases, with 13 bases remaining between them. The CDR3 coding sequence is TGTGCCAGCAGTTTATCAGGCAGGGCACAGCAGCCCCAGCATTTT. Translating it yields CASSLSGRAQQPQHF.

The chain employs TRBV5-1 and TRBJ2-3; 11 nucleotides match TRBD2. In germline, CDR1 is SGHRS, CDR2 YFSETQ. V lost 0 bases to trimming and J lost 6 bases; unmatched junction nucleotides: 6. There are 16 residues in the CDR3. Here the CDR3 DNA reads TGCGCCAGCAGCTTGGCCTTACTAGCGGGAGAGGATACGCAGTATTTT. Its translation: CASSLALLAGEDTQYF.

The chain joins TRBV7-2 to TRBJ2-2; 7 bases fit TRBD1. The CDR3 totals 14 residues. The germline CDR1 and CDR2 sequences are SGHTA and FQGNSA. Losses at the gene ends were 4 bases for V and 3 bases for J; bases not matched to a gene: 2. The CDR3 region is CASSSGQYTGELFF. Here the CDR3 DNA reads TGTGCCAGCAGCTCGGGACAGTACACCGGGGAGCTGTTTTTT.

With respect to this clone: The junction and the germline gene differ at one end; a read error may be behind it. This chain connects TRBV27 to TRBJ2-1; a weak D match, TRBD2 (6 bases). The CDR3 has 15 amino acids. Germline V gene sequence: CDR1 MNHEY, CDR2 SMNVEV (reference sequence). CDR3 region: CASSLRTGEYNEQFF. The CDR3 region has the DNA TGTGCCAGCAGTTTACGAACGGGAGAGTACAATGAACAGTTCTTC.

The chain links TRBV20-1 to TRBJ2-3; TRBD1 is a possible D gene (6 bases). The CDR3 totals 14 residues. Trimming stripped 3 bases from V and 2 bases from J, with 12 bases between. Germline-derived CDR1 and CDR2 are DFQATT and SNEGSKA (reference sequence). This CDR3 is CSASQGMYTDTQYF. CDR3 nucleotides: TGCAGTGCTAGTCAGGGGATGTACACAGATACGCAGTATTTT.

The chain recombines TRBV10-3 with TRBJ1-6, with D perhaps matching TRBD1 (5 bases). Germline CDR1 reads ENHRY; CDR2 reads SYGVKD. This CDR3 has 13 amino acids. V lost 6 bases and J lost 11, with 14 bases in between. DNA of the CDR3: TGTGCCATCAGGGGGCCTGGTTTGACACCCCTCCACTTT. Its protein is CAIRGPGLTPLHF.

The V gene is TRBV7-2, the J gene TRBJ2-1, with TRBD2 as a possible D gene (6 bases). The CDR3 contains 15 residues. CDR1 SGHTA and CDR2 FQGNSA come from the germline V gene. The V and J ends lost 5 bases and 6 bases respectively, with 17 bases between them. This chain's CDR3 is CASSPNMRGPNEQFF. The CDR3 DNA follows: TGTGCCAGCAGCCCTAATATGCGGGGACCCAATGAGCAGTTCTTC.

This rearrangement joins TRBV9 to TRBJ2-3; 8 positions agree with TRBD2. In germline, CDR1 is SGDLS, CDR2 YYNGEE. V lost 2 bases to trimming and J lost 5 bases; unmatched junction nucleotides: 7. The CDR3 is 15 residues long. This chain's CDR3 is CASSVSGTWGDTQYF. CDR3 DNA sequence: TGTGCCAGCAGCGTTAGCGGGACTTGGGGAGATACGCAGTATTTT.

Ten or more counts support this clone. V is TRBV24-1 and J is TRBJ2-3; D unclear. CDR1 and CDR2 from the germline V gene are KGHDR and SFDVKD. This CDR3 contains 15 residues. V dropped 2 bases and J dropped 0 bases, with 8 bases sitting between them. CDR3 DNA: TGTGCCACCAGTGATTGGCAGAGGAGCACAGATACGCAGTATTTT. It specifies CATSDWQRSTDTQYF.

The J gene is TRBJ2-3, the V gene TRBV28; the D gene is possibly TRBD1 (6 bases). CDR3 length equals 16 residues. The V end was cut by 3 bases, the J end by 5 bases, with 18 bases between. Germline V gives CDR1 MDHEN, CDR2 SYDVKM. The CDR3 sequence is CASSLNPVGAEDTQYF. The CDR3 coding sequence is TGTGCCAGCAGTTTGAACCCCGTGGGGGCGGAAGATACGCAGTATTTT.

The chain couples TRBV14 to TRBJ1-1, with D uncertain. Trimming left V 2 bases short and J 11 bases short, with 12 bases between. Germline loops: CDR1 SGHDN, CDR2 FVKESK. This CDR3 contains 12 residues. The DNA of the CDR3 is TGTGCCAGCAGCCAATCCCTCACCAGGGCTTTCTTT. Its translation is CASSQSLTRAFF. Based on the CDR3 plus reference TRBV14 and TRBJ1-1, the full variable domain is EAGVTQFPSHSVIEKGQTVTLRCDPISGHDNLYWYRRVMGKEIKFLLHFVKESKQDESGMPNNRFLAERTGGTYSTLKVQPAELEDSGVYFCASSQSLTRAFFGQGTRLTVV.

The rearrangement uses TRBV19 and TRBJ2-7, with a tentative D call TRBD2 (5 bases). Trimming took 5 bases from V and 4 from J, leaving 9 bases between them. Germline lookup yields CDR1 LNHDA and CDR2 SQIVND (reference sequence). The CDR3 runs 12 residues. The CDR3 loop is CASSHPGYEQYF. The DNA for the CDR3 is TGTGCCAGTAGTCATCCGGGATACGAGCAGTACTTC.

The CDR3 protein is CASSLRGVGTEAFF. CDR3 DNA sequence: TGTGCCAGCAGCTTAAGGGGCGTGGGCACTGAAGCTTTCTTT. This chain joins TRBV7-9 and TRBJ1-1, with D possibly matching TRBD1 (5 bases). Trimming stripped 2 bases from V and 4 bases from J, with 11 bases between. The CDR3 is 14 residues long. Germline V CDR1 and CDR2: SEHNR, FQNEAQ (reference sequence).

The chain joins TRBV5-6 to TRBJ2-7; TRBD2 matches 9 bases. CDR3 length equals 15 residues. V lost 5 bases, J lost 1 base, and 7 bases stayed unmatched. Per the germline V gene, CDR1 is SGHDT and CDR2 is YYEEEE. The CDR3: CASSRGGAVSYEQYF. The CDR3 DNA follows: TGTGCCAGCAGTCGCGGGGGGGCCGTTTCCTACGAGCAGTACTTC.